This T cell receptor beta chain was profiled in a study of Graves' ophthalmopathy and Graves' hyperthyroidism. Overall study: Peripheral blood (taken before any treatment) was collected at initial diagnosis.

Findings of the study overall: Clonotypes were expanded in thyroid at above 0.001 frequency, and most also appeared in blood. The model's prediction of ophthalmopathy progression had 65% to 71% sensitivity and roughly 72% specificity.

This clonotype was observed at least ten times. The antigen is not known. Amplification of TCR beta CDR3 regions used RNA transcripts. HTBI primers were employed in first-round RT-PCR, then a second-round multiplex PCR followed. TCRdb fed the multiplex PCR reads into MiXCR, producing one record per CDR3 protein. This sample carries roughly 400,000 distinct CDR3 sequences, about a sixth of them seen once, and the ten largest clones take 2.4%. Germline V CDR1 and CDR2: SGHDT, YYEEEE. V lost 3 bases, J lost 2 bases, and 6 bases stayed unmatched. The CDR3 sequence is 17 residues long. Ages of hyperthyroidism patients ran from 18 to 65, and their diagnoses were new, under 2 months' duration.

Sequenced material: peripheral blood. This clonotype was sampled from an adult woman with stable Graves' hyperthyroidism. The V call is TRBV5-6, the J call TRBJ2-7; 15 bases match TRBD2. The CDR3 here is CASSSPGTSGRTYEQYF. Written as DNA, the CDR3 is TGTGCCAGCAGCTCCCCCGGGACTAGCGGGAGGACCTACGAGCAGTACTTC. Full variable domain (remainder filled in from reference TRBV5-6 and TRBJ2-7): DAGVTQSPTHLIKTRGQQVTLRCSPKSGHDTVSWYQQALGQGPQFIFQYYEEEERQRGNFPDRFSGHQFPNYSSELNVNALLLGDSALYLCASSSPGTSGRTYEQYFGPGTRLTVT.